Below, 29 T cell receptor beta chains from the same sample are listed, as sequenced in a study of T cell repertoires in cytomegalovirus infection. TCRdb analysed the reads with MiXCR anew, one entry per CDR3 protein. Of 400,000 or so distinct CDR3 sequences in the sample, roughly 18% were seen once. The sample consisted of PBMCs. Receptors were obtained from a human donor in good health (CMV status not recorded). Some clones in this sample may be carry-over from other donors' samples.

This clonotype turned up a few times. This rearrangement joins TRBV27 to TRBJ2-3; D gene ambiguous. V dropped 6 bases and J dropped 1 base, with 11 bases sitting between them. Germline V CDR1 and CDR2: MNHEY, SMNVEV (reference sequence). CDR3 size: 14 residues. The CDR3 DNA follows: TGTGCCAGCAGGGTTGAAGAGGGCACAGATACGCAGTATTTT. Translated: CASRVEEGTDTQYF.

This clonotype was seen a few times. The chain uses TRBV24-1 and TRBJ2-5, with 10 bases aligning to TRBD2. The CDR3 has 16 amino acids. The germline CDR1 and CDR2 sequences are KGHDR and SFDVKD. With 3 bases clipped from V and 5 bases from J, the junction kept 8 bases outside the gene matches. CDR3 DNA sequence: TGTGCCACCAGTGATACCCGTGGTAGCGGGGGGGAGACCCAGTACTTC. Its translation is CATSDTRGSGGETQYF.

This clonotype was detected many times. This sequence joins TRBV7-8 and TRBJ2-5; D is uncertain. Germline loops: CDR1 SGHVS, CDR2 FQNEAQ. V dropped 2 bases and J dropped 4 bases, with 11 bases sitting between them. This CDR3 contains 14 residues. CDR3 sequence: CASSLRYVGETQYF. The DNA of the CDR3 is TGTGCCAGCAGCTTACGTTACGTTGGAGAGACCCAGTACTTC.

V is TRBV29-1 and J is TRBJ1-2; the D is unclear. The CDR3 contains 12 residues. V was trimmed by 0 bases and J by 5 bases, leaving 7 bases between them. Per the germline V gene, CDR1 is SQVTM and CDR2 is ANQGSEA. CDR3 region: CSVEDVLYGYTF. CDR3 sequence (DNA): TGCAGCGTTGAAGACGTCCTATATGGCTACACCTTC. Using reference TRBV29-1 and TRBJ1-2 for the parts outside the CDR3, the full variable domain is SAVISQKPSRDICQRGTSLTIQCQVDSQVTMMFWYRQQPGQSLTLIATANQGSEATYESGFVIDKFPISRPNLTFSTLTVSNMSPEDSSIYLCSVEDVLYGYTFGSGTRLTVV.

This clonotype was seen many times. This chain's CDR3 is CASTFLGAPETQYF. CDR3 coding DNA: TGTGCCAGCACTTTCCTGGGGGCCCCAGAGACCCAGTACTTC. This chain connects TRBV7-2 to TRBJ2-5; the D gene is possibly TRBD1 (6 bases). The CDR3 consists of 14 residues. Trimming pared 7 bases from V and 4 bases from J, leaving 16 bases between. Germline values: CDR1 SGHTA, CDR2 FQGNSA.

The sample holds a few counts of this clonotype. This chain connects TRBV20-1 to TRBJ2-7; perhaps D is TRBD1 or TRBD2 (6 bases each). Germline V CDR1 and CDR2: DFQATT, SNEGSKA (reference sequence). V was pared by 0 bases and J by 6 bases, with 24 bases between. The CDR3 spans 17 residues. CDR3 in DNA: TGCAGTGCTAGAGATCCGGGTAGGGGGGCGGGGCGCGTCGAGCAGTACTTC. It translates to CSARDPGRGAGRVEQYF.

The genes are TRBV5-6 and TRBJ1-1, with 7 bases that match TRBD1. J was trimmed by 4 bases and V by 5 bases; bases with no gene match: 11. CDR1 and CDR2 (germline): SGHDT, YYEEEE. This CDR3 has 15 residues. The chain's CDR3 is CASSTRAGGSTEAFF. CDR3 nucleotide sequence: TGTGCCAGCAGTACCAGGGCAGGGGGGAGCACTGAAGCTTTCTTT.

Worth noting for this clonotype: Possible read error: a much larger clone is one base away. Likely a read error: the CDR3 ends without its conserved phenylalanine or tryptophan. V is TRBV6-6 and J is TRBJ1-5, with TRBD1 identical over 11 bases. The J segment lost 3 bases and the V segment lost 8 bases, leaving 9 bases of the junction unmatched. The CDR3 is 16 residues long. From germline, CDR1 is MNHNY and CDR2 SVGAGI (reference sequence). CDR3 nucleotide sequence: TGTGCCAGCGAACGCTGGACAGGGGGCTCCAATCAGCCCCAGCATTAT. It specifies CASERWTGGSNQPQHY.

This clonotype was picked up many times. The V gene is TRBV7-2, the J gene TRBJ2-7; 10 bases agree with TRBD1. Germline loops: CDR1 SGHTA, CDR2 FQGNSA. CDR3 length: 16 residues. V gave up 5 bases and J gave up 3 bases; unmatched junction bases: 10. The CDR3 coding sequence is TGTGCCAGCAGCCCACCCGGGACAGGGGTCCTCTACGAGCAGTACTTC. This sequence encodes CASSPPGTGVLYEQYF.

This clonotype was counted many times. The chain links TRBV5-4 to TRBJ2-3, with D perhaps TRBD2 (5 bases). V lost 4 bases and J lost 2, with 8 bases in between. Germline V gene lookup returns CDR1 SGHNT and CDR2 YYREEE (reference sequence). There are 13 residues in the CDR3. CDR3 loop: CASSQTNTDTQYF. CDR3 sequence (DNA): TGTGCCAGCAGCCAGACTAACACAGATACGCAGTATTTT.

The CDR3 is CSVGRATYNEQFF. CDR3 DNA sequence: TGCAGCGTCGGCAGGGCCACCTACAATGAGCAGTTCTTC. The V gene is TRBV29-1, the J gene TRBJ2-1; tentatively, D is TRBD1 (5 bases). CDR1 and CDR2 (germline): SQVTM, ANQGSEA. The CDR3 length is 13 residues. Trimming pared 6 bases from V and 2 bases from J, leaving 11 bases between.

J is TRBJ1-6 and V is TRBV12-3 or TRBV12-4; 9 bases are a match to TRBD1. V lost 6 bases, J lost 10 bases, and 10 bases stayed unmatched. CDR3 length equals 15 residues. In DNA, the CDR3 is TGTGCCAGCAGCCGCCGACAGGGGGACTTCTCACCCCTCCACTTT. This codes for CASSRRQGDFSPLHF.

The chain recombines TRBV20-1 with TRBJ2-1, with D possibly TRBD2 on 5 matching bases. Trimming took 0 bases from V and 7 from J, leaving 10 bases between them. In germline, CDR1 is DFQATT, CDR2 SNEGSKA (reference sequence). The CDR3 extends over 13 amino acids. The CDR3 region is CSARDFRTNEQFF. CDR3 DNA: TGCAGTGCTAGAGATTTTCGGACTAATGAGCAGTTCTTC.

The chain is built from TRBV6-2 or TRBV6-3 and TRBJ2-7; unclear D gene. The V and J ends lost 5 bases and 2 bases respectively, with 4 bases between them. Germline CDR1 and CDR2: MNHEY and SVGEGT. This CDR3 spans 11 amino acids. The DNA for the CDR3 is TGTGCCAGCAGTGGTACCTACGAGCAGTACTTC. Its translation: CASSGTYEQYF.

Many counts were recorded for this clonotype. The chain is built from TRBV7-9 and TRBJ2-7; the match to TRBD1 covers 8 bases. Germline V gene lookup returns CDR1 SEHNR and CDR2 FQNEAQ (reference sequence). With V trimmed by 4 bases and J by 3 bases, 17 bases remained unmatched. The CDR3 is made up of 18 amino acids. The CDR3 spells CASSSDDRGGFLDYEQYF. As DNA, the CDR3 is TGTGCCAGCAGCTCCGACGACAGGGGAGGCTTTCTGGACTACGAGCAGTACTTC.

This clonotype was counted only a few times. The V gene is TRBV20-1, the J gene TRBJ1-3; no firm D call. The CDR3 is 16 residues long. Germline-derived CDR1 and CDR2 are DFQATT and SNEGSKA (reference sequence). V was shortened by 6 bases and J by 1 base, with 19 bases between the two germline ends. As DNA, the CDR3 is TGCAGTGCAAGTCTCGGGAGACACCGATCTGGAAACACCATATATTTT. It is translated as CSASLGRHRSGNTIYF.

This clonotype has a handful of counts. This sequence joins TRBV7-8 and TRBJ1-1; TRBD1 agrees at 11 bases. Looked up from germline, CDR1 is SGHVS and CDR2 is FQNEAQ. The CDR3 extends over 15 amino acids. V dropped 1 base and J dropped 7; count of bases not matched to a gene: 5. The chain's CDR3 is CASSLGTGGINEAFF. The CDR3 DNA sequence: TGTGCCAGCAGCTTAGGGACAGGGGGCATTAATGAAGCTTTCTTT.

The rearrangement links TRBV20-1 to TRBJ2-3; TRBD2 matches 7 bases. The germline V gene encodes CDR1 DFQATT and CDR2 SNEGSKA (reference sequence). This CDR3 spans 16 amino acids. CDR3 bases: TGCAGGGCGGCGGGGGACGGAGACTCTAGCACAGATACGCAGTATTTT. It encodes CRAAGDGDSSTDTQYF.

There are a few counts of this clonotype. V gene TRBV29-1 combines with J gene TRBJ1-2, with D maybe TRBD1 (6 bases). V lost 6 bases to trimming and J lost 7 bases, with 24 bases between them. CDR3 length: 15 amino acids. CDR1 is SQVTM and CDR2 is ANQGSEA in the germline V gene. The CDR3 nucleotides read TGCAGCGTCCCCTTGGGAGGACAGACAAACAGTGGCTACACCTTC. Residues: CSVPLGGQTNSGYTF.

About this clonotype itself: One end of the junction is discordant with germline, which a read error may explain. The chain employs TRBV5-3 and TRBJ2-1, with D uncertain. TRBV5-3 is an ORF, and what it does is uncertain. The CDR3 extends over 13 amino acids. The CDR3 sequence: CASSLVGVNEQFF. The DNA of the CDR3 is TGTGCCAGCAGCTTGGTTGGGGTTAATGAGCAGTTCTTC.

This chain uses TRBV4-2 with TRBJ2-3; 9 bases line up with TRBD2. CDR1 is LGHNA, CDR2 YNFKEQ, per germline. Trimming removed 3 bases from V and 6 bases from J; junction bases left unmatched: 10. The CDR3 length is 16 residues. The DNA of the CDR3 is TGTGCCAGCAGCCAGGCCGGGACTAGCCTAGGGGATACGCAGTATTTT. The encoded protein is CASSQAGTSLGDTQYF.

This clonotype has a count of ten or more. J is TRBJ2-1 and V is TRBV7-2, with D possibly matching TRBD1 (6 bases). Deletions cut 2 bases from V and 8 bases from J, with 10 bases between. This CDR3 comprises 13 residues. Per germline, CDR1 SGHTA and CDR2 FQGNSA. The CDR3 sequence is CASSLNRVDEQFF. CDR3 nucleotide sequence: TGTGCCAGCAGCTTAAACAGGGTAGATGAGCAGTTCTTC.

In this sample, this clonotype turned up a few times. This chain joins TRBV5-1 and TRBJ2-5; D gene ambiguous. The CDR3 covers 14 residues. In germline, CDR1 is SGHRS, CDR2 YFSETQ. V lost 1 base, J lost 1 base, and 8 bases lay in between. The CDR3 coding sequence is TGCGCCAGCAGCTTGTGGTCACGCCAAGAGACCCAGTACTTC. Its protein is CASSLWSRQETQYF.

The rearrangement links TRBV4-1 to TRBJ1-5; D call uncertain. The V gene lost 1 base and the J gene lost 5 bases, with 6 bases spanning the gap. The CDR3 length is 13 residues. Germline assignment: CDR1 MGHRA and CDR2 YSYEKL. CDR3 DNA: TGCGCCAGCAGCCAAGGCGTGGATCAGCCCCAGCATTTT. Protein product: CASSQGVDQPQHF.

The rearrangement joins TRBV5-6 to TRBJ1-6, with D hard to call. The germline gives CDR1 SGHDT, CDR2 YYEEEE. Trimming left V 4 bases short and J 0 bases short, with 14 bases between. This CDR3 has 17 residues. CDR3 loop: CASSVRGSGSYNSPLHF. CDR3 nucleotide sequence: TGTGCCAGCAGCGTACGAGGGAGCGGCTCCTATAATTCACCCCTCCACTTT.

Ten or more counts support this clonotype. This chain joins TRBV7-2 and TRBJ1-1, with D maybe TRBD1 (5 bases). The V end lost 5 bases, the J end lost 10 bases, and 26 bases lay between the germline ends. There are 16 residues in the CDR3. Germline CDR1 is SGHTA and CDR2 is FQGNSA. The CDR3 sequence is CASSRKFLTGGVIAFF. For the CDR3, the DNA is TGTGCCAGCAGCCGGAAATTTTTGACGGGGGGGGTGATAGCTTTCTTT.

This clonotype was seen more than once but under ten times. The J gene is TRBJ1-2, the V gene TRBV7-8; a weak D match, TRBD1 (6 bases). The CDR3 is 15 amino acids. V was trimmed by 2 bases and J by 8 bases, leaving 18 bases between them. CDR1 SGHVS and CDR2 FQNEAQ come from the germline V gene. This chain's CDR3 is CASSLSGAGSQGYTF. CDR3 DNA sequence: TGTGCCAGCAGCTTATCGGGGGCGGGGAGCCAAGGCTACACCTTC.

This clonotype has more than one count but fewer than ten. This chain uses TRBV7-2 with TRBJ1-6; D unclear. The CDR3 loop spans 13 amino acids. The germline V gene encodes CDR1 SGHTA and CDR2 FQGNSA. Trimming removed 2 bases from V and 10 bases from J, with 9 bases in between. The CDR3 sequence: CASSLMNRSPLHF. In DNA, the CDR3 is TGTGCCAGCAGCTTAATGAACAGATCACCCCTCCACTTT.

This clonotype was seen many times. The gene calls are TRBV7-2 and TRBJ1-1; 8 nucleotides match TRBD1. Germline V lookup: CDR1 SGHTA, CDR2 FQGNSA. The length of the CDR3 is 15 residues. Germline trimming cut 5 bases from V and 3 bases from J; bases unmatched to any gene: 8. Here the CDR3 reads CASSPLTGADTEAFF. CDR3 DNA sequence: TGTGCCAGCAGCCCGCTGACAGGGGCGGACACTGAAGCTTTCTTT.